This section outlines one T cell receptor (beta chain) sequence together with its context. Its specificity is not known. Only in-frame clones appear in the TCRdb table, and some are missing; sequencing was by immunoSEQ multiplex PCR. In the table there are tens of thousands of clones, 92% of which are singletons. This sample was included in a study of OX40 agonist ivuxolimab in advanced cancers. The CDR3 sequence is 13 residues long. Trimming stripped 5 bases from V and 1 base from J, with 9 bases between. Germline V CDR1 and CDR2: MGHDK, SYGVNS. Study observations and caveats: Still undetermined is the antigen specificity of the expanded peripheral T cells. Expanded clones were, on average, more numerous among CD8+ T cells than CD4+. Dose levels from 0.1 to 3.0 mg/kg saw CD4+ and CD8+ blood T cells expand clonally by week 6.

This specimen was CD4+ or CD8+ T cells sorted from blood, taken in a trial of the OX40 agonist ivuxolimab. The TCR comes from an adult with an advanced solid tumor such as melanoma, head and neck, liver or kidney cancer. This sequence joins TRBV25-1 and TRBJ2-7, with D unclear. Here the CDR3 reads CASSFQASYEQYF. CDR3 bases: TGTGCCAGCAGTTTCCAGGCATCCTACGAGCAGTACTTC.